This T cell receptor (beta chain) was recovered during a study of identical twins. Study results and caveats: In beta out-of-frame sequences, the excess sharing between twins was weaker.

This clonotype was counted only a few times. Its antigen is as yet unknown. V dropped 2 bases and J dropped 5; count of bases not matched to a gene: 6. The CDR3 loop spans 15 amino acids. CDR1 LNHNV and CDR2 YYDKDF come from the germline V gene (reference sequence). One entry per CDR3 protein results from TCRdb running MiXCR on the 5' RACE reads. The sample records 300,000 to 400,000 distinct CDR3 sequences, around 12% being singletons. This sample also appeared in a second study, on yellow fever vaccine responses in identical twins.

Material for sequencing was CD8+ T cells sorted from blood. The TCR sequence derives from a woman between 18 and 29 years old in good health. The rearrangement uses TRBV15 and TRBJ1-2; TRBD1 aligns across 9 bases. The CDR3 is CATSRTRDRDYGYTF. In DNA form, the CDR3 reads TGTGCCACCAGCAGAACCAGGGACAGGGATTATGGCTACACCTTC.